The clone carrying this T cell receptor beta chain was counted many times. The target antigen is unknown. Staff drew around 10 milliliters of peripheral blood from each donor. Per sample, no less than 5 micrograms of total RNA were extracted. PCR was performed a second time for roughly 7 to 11 cycles using a sample-barcoded 5' primer and a J-beta primer mix. All samples yielded 2.5 million or more CDR3-containing paired-end reads. TCRdb fed the 5' RACE reads into MiXCR, producing one record per CDR3 protein. The sample consists of 580,000 or so distinct CDR3 sequences, about 45% of them appearing once. The record originates from a study of blood T cells in healthy people across ages. Regarding the study as a whole: CMV status of donors was unknown, possibly confounding expanded clonotype changes.

The CDR3 sequence is 15 residues long. Germline-derived CDR1 and CDR2 are SGDLS and YYNGEE. V lost 4 bases to trimming and J lost 10 bases; unmatched junction nucleotides: 10. The specimen was blood. The sequence was collected from a man aged 80 or over in good health. The rearrangement joins TRBV9 to TRBJ2-1; the match to TRBD1 covers 11 bases. The CDR3 nucleotides are TGTGCCAGCAGCTTCACCGGGACAGGGGGTTTCGAGCAGTTCTTC. It codes for CASSFTGTGGFEQFF.